This TCR beta chain emerged from a study of blood T cell repertoires in COVID-19. Original processing notes: Reference gene primer amplification gave nucleated cell count estimates. Sequenced by immunoSEQ multiplex PCR; TCRdb stores in-frame clones only, minus some. V and J calls and clone size come straight from that table; D and trimming were deduced from the DNA. The data show almost 200,000 clones, roughly 90% seen once. V was trimmed by 6 bases and J by 1 base, leaving 10 bases between them. CDR3 length equals 14 residues. Germline V gives CDR1 MNHEY, CDR2 SVGEGT. Donors in Cohort 3 who had recovered were those with two negative PCRs, healthcare professional clearance, or resolution of their symptoms.

The sample consisted of PBMCs or T cells enriched from blood (not recorded which). The genes are TRBV6-2 or TRBV6-3 and TRBJ1-5; D perhaps matches TRBD1 (5 bases). The TCR comes from a woman aged 18-35 years who had recovered from COVID-19. CDR3 nucleotides: TGTGCCAGCAGCACGGGACTGAGCAATCAGCCCCAGCATTTT. It codes for CASSTGLSNQPQHF.